A single sample is the source of the 27 T cell receptor beta chains below, sequenced in a study of T cell changes during pregnancy in multiple sclerosis. TCRdb's table, derived via immunoSEQ multiplex PCR, lists solely in-frame clones and lacks some. The sample shows approximately 20,000 clones, over 75% of them seen only once. The input for sequencing was CD8+ T cells from peripheral blood mononuclear cells, taken after pregnancy. The receptors originated from a female donor in good health, enrolled as a control in a pregnancy study.

This rearrangement joins TRBV9 to TRBJ1-3; the D gene is possibly TRBD1 (6 bases). This CDR3 is 17 amino acids long. V gave up 0 bases and J gave up 2 bases, with 15 bases separating them. CDR1 is SGDLS and CDR2 is YYNGEE in the germline V gene. The CDR3 loop reads CASSVGQGLETGNTIYF. CDR3 sequence (DNA): TGTGCCAGCAGCGTAGGGCAGGGGTTGGAGACTGGAAACACCATATATTTT.

The chain links TRBV6-5 to TRBJ2-5; 9 bases match TRBD1. Germline assignment: CDR1 MNHEY and CDR2 SVGAGI. J gave up 5 bases and V 0 bases, and 4 bases lay outside the gene matches. The CDR3 runs to 15 residues. The CDR3 DNA is TGTGCCAGCAGTTACTCGACTGGACAGGGGGAGACCCAGTACTTC. Protein: CASSYSTGQGETQYF.

The gene calls are TRBV27 and TRBJ1-1; no clear D. Germline V lookup: CDR1 MNHEY, CDR2 SMNVEV (reference sequence). This CDR3 comprises 15 residues. Trimming cost V 5 bases and J 0 bases, with 13 bases left between them. The CDR3 region is CASSKPMGMNTEAFF. The CDR3 DNA sequence: TGTGCCAGCAGTAAGCCAATGGGCATGAACACTGAAGCTTTCTTT.

The chain recombines TRBV19 with TRBJ2-2; a possible D gene is TRBD2 (5 bases). This CDR3 comprises 17 residues. Germline loops: CDR1 LNHDA, CDR2 SQIVND (reference sequence). V was pared by 6 bases and J by 1 base, with 18 bases between. Here the CDR3 reads CASRSPGAAVNTGELFF. The CDR3 bases are TGTGCCAGTAGGTCCCCAGGAGCGGCGGTGAACACCGGGGAGCTGTTTTTT. The full variable domain, in which reference TRBV19 and TRBJ2-2 provide the parts outside the CDR3, is DGGITQSPKYLFRKEGQNVTLSCEQNLNHDAMYWYRQDPGQGLRLIYYSQIVNDFQKGDIAEGYSVSREKKESFPLTVTSAQKNPTAFYLCASRSPGAAVNTGELFFGEGSRLTVL.

The chain carries TRBV5-6 and TRBJ1-2, with 9 bases matching TRBD1. This CDR3 spans 13 amino acids. J lost 5 bases, V lost 3 bases, and 2 bases had no gene match. Germline V lookup: CDR1 SGHDT, CDR2 YYEEEE. The CDR3 DNA sequence: TGTGCCAGCAGCTCCGGACAGGGGTATGGCTACACCTTC. It is translated as CASSSGQGYGYTF.

The chain employs TRBV6-6 and TRBJ2-7; TRBD1 is a possible D gene (5 bases). Germline CDR1 MNHNY, CDR2 SVGAGI (reference sequence). V was cut by 0 bases and J by 0 bases, with 6 bases left in between. The CDR3 extends over 14 amino acids. The CDR3 DNA sequence: TGTGCCAGCAGTTACTCAGACAGCTCCTACGAGCAGTACTTC. Translation gives CASSYSDSSYEQYF.

A single count supports this clone. The rearrangement links TRBV6-5 to TRBJ1-2; 7 bases are shared with TRBD1. Trimming removed 4 bases from V and 7 bases from J; junction bases left unmatched: 6. The V gene's germline CDR1 is MNHEY and CDR2 SVGAGI. The CDR3 has 13 residues. DNA of the CDR3: TGTGCCAGCAGTTCCCACCAGGGGGTTGGCTACACCTTC. Protein product: CASSSHQGVGYTF.

The CDR3 reads CASSTYGQGRRNEQFF. DNA of the CDR3: TGTGCCAGTAGTACCTACGGACAGGGACGACGCAATGAGCAGTTCTTC. The rearrangement links TRBV19 to TRBJ2-1, with 8 bases aligning to TRBD1. The germline CDR1 and CDR2 sequences are LNHDA and SQIVND (reference sequence). CDR3 length: 16 residues. Germline trimming cut 4 bases from V and 6 bases from J; bases unmatched to any gene: 11. The full variable domain, in which reference TRBV19 and TRBJ2-1 provide the parts outside the CDR3, is DGGITQSPKYLFRKEGQNVTLSCEQNLNHDAMYWYRQDPGQGLRLIYYSQIVNDFQKGDIAEGYSVSREKKESFPLTVTSAQKNPTAFYLCASSTYGQGRRNEQFFGPGTRLTVL.

The chain joins TRBV9 to TRBJ2-1; 7 bases fit TRBD2. V shed 0 bases and J 6 bases; nucleotides not matched to a gene: 3. Germline CDR1 reads SGDLS; CDR2 reads YYNGEE. This CDR3 has 14 amino acids. The CDR3 is CASSVAAGPNEQFF. The DNA of the CDR3 is TGTGCCAGCAGCGTAGCAGCGGGGCCCAATGAGCAGTTCTTC.

The rearrangement uses TRBV30 and TRBJ1-2; D is undetermined. Between the trimmed V and J ends, which lost 2 bases and 3 bases, there was a span of 10 bases. Per germline, CDR1 GTSNPN and CDR2 SVGIG (reference sequence). CDR3 length: 13 residues. Here the CDR3 DNA reads TGTGCCTGGAGTTCTTCGGGTTACTATGGCTACACCTTC. Translation: CAWSSSGYYGYTF.

The chain couples TRBV5-5 to TRBJ2-1; TRBD2 aligns across 10 bases. Germline values: CDR1 SGHKS, CDR2 YYEKEE (reference sequence). Losses at the gene ends were 6 bases for V and 2 bases for J; bases not matched to a gene: 8. The length of the CDR3 is 16 residues. CDR3 region: CASTAGLAGAYNEQFF. CDR3 nucleotide sequence: TGTGCCAGCACCGCGGGGCTAGCGGGGGCCTACAATGAGCAGTTCTTC.

The V gene is TRBV18, the J gene TRBJ1-1; unclear D gene. There are 15 residues in the CDR3. Germline lookup yields CDR1 KGHSH and CDR2 LQKENI. Trimming stripped 0 bases from V and 1 base from J, with 9 bases between. The DNA of the CDR3 is TGTGCCAGCTCACCACCAGTAGCTAGGAACACTGAAGCTTTCTTT. Its protein product is CASSPPVARNTEAFF.

J is TRBJ2-7 and V is TRBV4-3, with D perhaps matching TRBD1 (5 bases). Germline CDR1 reads LGHNA; CDR2 reads YSLEER. V was trimmed by 0 bases and J by 4 bases, leaving 13 bases between them. This CDR3 contains 15 residues. CDR3 in DNA: TGCGCCAGCAGCCAAGATATGTCAGGGTTATACGAGCAGTACTTC. Encoded protein: CASSQDMSGLYEQYF.

The V and J genes are TRBV27 and TRBJ2-7, with 9 bases that match TRBD1. The CDR3 runs to 14 residues. The germline gives CDR1 MNHEY, CDR2 SMNVEV (reference sequence). With V trimmed by 6 bases and J by 3 bases, 6 bases remained unmatched. For the CDR3, the DNA is TGTGCCAGCAGGACAGGGGGAACCTACTACGAGCAGTACTTC. It codes for CASRTGGTYYEQYF.

This chain joins TRBV10-3 and TRBJ2-1, with 9 bases lining up with TRBD1. Germline CDR1 is ENHRY and CDR2 is SYGVKD. The CDR3 consists of 15 residues. The J segment lost 6 bases and the V segment lost 0 bases, leaving 3 bases of the junction unmatched. The CDR3 is CAISESGQGINEQFF. Here the CDR3 DNA reads TGTGCCATCAGTGAGTCGGGACAGGGCATCAATGAGCAGTTCTTC.

This clone was counted a single time. This chain connects TRBV9 to TRBJ2-3, with 10 bases lining up with TRBD2. After removal of 3 bases from V and 5 bases from J, the junction contained 9 bases not matched to a gene. There are 16 residues in the CDR3. Germline V gene data show CDR1 as SGDLS and CDR2 as YYNGEE. Written as DNA, the CDR3 is TGTGCCAGCAGCGACTTCAGCGGGGGGGGCGGAGATACGCAGTATTTT. The encoded protein is CASSDFSGGGGDTQYF.

This chain joins TRBV6-9 and TRBJ2-2; D is unclear. The V gene's germline CDR1 is MNHGY and CDR2 SVAAGI. CDR3 length: 13 amino acids. V lost 0 bases and J lost 5, with 4 bases in between. The CDR3 is CASSYSGTGELFF. The CDR3 DNA sequence: TGTGCCAGCAGTTATTCCGGTACCGGGGAGCTGTTTTTT.

The chain is built from TRBV5-6 and TRBJ1-5; D is possibly TRBD1 (5 bases). Trimming shortened V by 4 bases and J by 7 bases, and 12 bases separated the two germline ends. The CDR3 is 13 amino acids. In germline, CDR1 is SGHDT, CDR2 YYEEEE. The CDR3 region is CASSHQDIQPQHF. The CDR3 nucleotides read TGTGCCAGCAGCCACCAGGACATACAGCCCCAGCATTTT.

The chain combines TRBV4-3 with TRBJ2-7; the match to TRBD2 covers 7 bases. Germline-derived CDR1 and CDR2 are LGHNA and YSLEER. CDR3 length: 15 amino acids. The V segment lost 3 bases and the J segment 7 bases; nucleotides outside the gene matches: 12. In nucleotides, the CDR3 is TGCGCCAGCAGCCAGGCCTGGGCGGGGGACTTAGAGCAGTACTTC. Its protein product is CASSQAWAGDLEQYF.

As to this clone: Mismatch with germline at one junction end may stem from a read error. This rearrangement joins TRBV7-6 to TRBJ2-7; 8 bases align to TRBD1. The CDR3 is 15 amino acids. Germline CDR1 reads SGHVS; CDR2 reads FNYEAQ. Written as DNA, the CDR3 is TGTGCCAACAGCTTAGGTTCCGGACAGGGATCCGAGCAGTACTTC. This sequence encodes CANSLGSGQGSEQYF. Variable domain in full (rest from reference TRBV7-6 and TRBJ2-7): GAGVSQSPRYKVTKRGQDVALRCDPISGHVSLYWYRQALGQGPEFLTYFNYEAQQDKSGLPNDRFSAERPEGSISTLTIQRTEQRDSAMYRCANSLGSGQGSEQYFGPGTRLTVT.

The V gene is TRBV19, the J gene TRBJ2-5, with D tentatively TRBD2 (7 bases). CDR3 length: 16 residues. V was pared by 3 bases and J by 4 bases, with 18 bases between. Looked up from germline, CDR1 is LNHDA and CDR2 is SQIVND (reference sequence). The CDR3 DNA follows: TGTGCCAGTAGTATCGGTGGAGGGGGGGCCGGAGAGACCCAGTACTTC. Its translation: CASSIGGGGAGETQYF.

This chain uses TRBV9 with TRBJ2-3; 10 bases align to TRBD2. With V trimmed by 2 bases and J by 4 bases, 4 bases remained unmatched. Germline V gives CDR1 SGDLS, CDR2 YYNGEE. The CDR3 is 15 residues long. CDR3 in amino acids: CASSVTSGVSDTQYF. In nucleotides, the CDR3 is TGTGCCAGCAGCGTTACTAGCGGGGTCTCAGATACGCAGTATTTT. The full variable domain, with the rest looked up from reference TRBV9 and TRBJ2-3, is DSGVTQTPKHLITATGQRVTLRCSPRSGDLSVYWYQQSLDQGLQFLIQYYNGEERAKGNILERFSAQQFPDLHSELNLSSLELGDSALYFCASSVTSGVSDTQYFGPGTRLTVL.

The rearrangement links TRBV27 to TRBJ2-7, with 7 nucleotides matching TRBD1. V shed 5 bases and J 1 base; nucleotides not matched to a gene: 5. Per the germline V gene, CDR1 is MNHEY and CDR2 is SMNVEV (reference sequence). The CDR3 is made up of 14 amino acids. The CDR3: CASSIQGSSYEQYF. CDR3 nucleotides: TGTGCCAGCAGTATACAGGGGTCATCCTACGAGCAGTACTTC.

The CDR3 bases are TGTGCCTGGACCACCATTCGGGACACTGAAGCTTTCTTT. This sequence encodes CAWTTIRDTEAFF. The chain joins TRBV30 to TRBJ1-1, with D unresolved. Trimming cost V 4 bases and J 3 bases, with 12 bases left between them. This CDR3 spans 13 amino acids. Germline CDR1 reads GTSNPN; CDR2 reads SVGIG (reference sequence).

The chain combines TRBV30 with TRBJ2-7; 7 nucleotides agree with TRBD2. The V gene's germline CDR1 is GTSNPN and CDR2 SVGIG (reference sequence). CDR3 length equals 13 residues. Germline trimming cut 0 bases from V and 4 bases from J; bases unmatched to any gene: 3. The CDR3 coding sequence is TGTGCCTGGAGTGTATGGGGGGGGTACGAGCAGTACTTC. Translating gives CAWSVWGGYEQYF. The full variable domain, its missing parts supplied by reference TRBV30 and TRBJ2-7, is SQTIHQWPATLVQPVGSPLSLECTVEGTSNPNLYWYRQAAGRGLQLLFYSVGIGQISSEVPQNLSASRPQDRQFILSSKKLLLSDSGFYLCAWSVWGGYEQYFGPGTRLTVT.

The rearrangement joins TRBV7-3 to TRBJ1-1, with TRBD1 matching 7 bases. Losses at the gene ends were 1 base for V and 2 bases for J; bases not matched to a gene: 19. The CDR3 runs 20 residues. Germline CDR1 and CDR2: SGHTA and FQGTGA. CDR3 residues: CASSLMDLGNRGRGNTEAFF. Here the CDR3 DNA reads TGTGCCAGCAGCTTAATGGATTTGGGCAACAGGGGCAGAGGAAACACTGAAGCTTTCTTT.

The CDR3 DNA reads TGTGCCAGCAGCTTGGGACGGGCAGGGGGTGAGATATATGGCAATCAGCCCCAGCATTTT. This encodes CASSLGRAGGEIYGNQPQHF. V and J are TRBV5-8 and TRBJ1-5; 7 positions match TRBD1. The germline V gene has CDR1 SGHTS and CDR2 YDEGEE. The CDR3 consists of 20 residues. With V trimmed by 0 bases and J by 2 bases, 17 bases remained unmatched.